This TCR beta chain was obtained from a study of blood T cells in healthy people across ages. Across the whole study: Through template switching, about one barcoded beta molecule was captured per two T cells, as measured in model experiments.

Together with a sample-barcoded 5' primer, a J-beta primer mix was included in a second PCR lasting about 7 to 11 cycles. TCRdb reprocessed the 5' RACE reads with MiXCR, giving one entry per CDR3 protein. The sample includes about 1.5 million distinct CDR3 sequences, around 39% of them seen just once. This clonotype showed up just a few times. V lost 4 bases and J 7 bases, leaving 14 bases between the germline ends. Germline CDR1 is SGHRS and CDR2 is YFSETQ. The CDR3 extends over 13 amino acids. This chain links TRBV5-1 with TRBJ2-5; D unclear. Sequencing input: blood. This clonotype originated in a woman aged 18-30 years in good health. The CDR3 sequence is CASSQEGSWTQYF. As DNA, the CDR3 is TGCGCCAGCAGCCAAGAAGGGTCTTGGACCCAGTACTTC.